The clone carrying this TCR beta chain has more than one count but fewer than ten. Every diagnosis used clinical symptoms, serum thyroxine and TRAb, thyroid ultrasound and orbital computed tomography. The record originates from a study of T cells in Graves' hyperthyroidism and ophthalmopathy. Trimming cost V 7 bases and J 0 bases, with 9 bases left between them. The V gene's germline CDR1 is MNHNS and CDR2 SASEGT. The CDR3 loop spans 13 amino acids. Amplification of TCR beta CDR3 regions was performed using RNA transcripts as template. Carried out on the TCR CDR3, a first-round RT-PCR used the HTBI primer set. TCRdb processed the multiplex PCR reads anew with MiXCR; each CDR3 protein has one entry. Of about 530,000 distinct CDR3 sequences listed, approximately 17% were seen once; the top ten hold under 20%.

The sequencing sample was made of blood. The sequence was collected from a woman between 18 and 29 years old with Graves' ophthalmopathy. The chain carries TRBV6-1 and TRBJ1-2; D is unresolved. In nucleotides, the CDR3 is TGTGCCAGCAAGGCCGGAGCTAACTATGGCTACACCTTC. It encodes CASKAGANYGYTF.